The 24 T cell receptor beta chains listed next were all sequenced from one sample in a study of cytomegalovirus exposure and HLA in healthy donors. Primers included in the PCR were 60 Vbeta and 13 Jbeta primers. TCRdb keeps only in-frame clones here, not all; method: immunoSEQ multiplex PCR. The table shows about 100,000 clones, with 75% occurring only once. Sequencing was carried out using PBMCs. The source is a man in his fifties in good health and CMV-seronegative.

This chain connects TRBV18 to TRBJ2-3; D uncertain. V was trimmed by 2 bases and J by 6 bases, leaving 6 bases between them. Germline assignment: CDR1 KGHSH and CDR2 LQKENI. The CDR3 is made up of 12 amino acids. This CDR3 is CASSPNLDTQYF. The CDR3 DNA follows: TGTGCCAGCTCACCAAACTTGGATACGCAGTATTTT.

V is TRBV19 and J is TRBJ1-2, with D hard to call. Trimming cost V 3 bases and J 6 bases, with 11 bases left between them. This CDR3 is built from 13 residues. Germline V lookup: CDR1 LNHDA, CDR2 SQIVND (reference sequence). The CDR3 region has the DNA TGTGCCAGTAGTATTGGGCAGTTCGATGGCTACACCTTC. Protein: CASSIGQFDGYTF.

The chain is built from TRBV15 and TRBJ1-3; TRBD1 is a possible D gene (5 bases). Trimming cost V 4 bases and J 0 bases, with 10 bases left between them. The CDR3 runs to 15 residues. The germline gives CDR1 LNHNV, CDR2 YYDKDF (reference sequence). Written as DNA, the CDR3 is TGTGCCACCAGCACCAGGGTAACCTCTGGAAACACCATATATTTT. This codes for CATSTRVTSGNTIYF.

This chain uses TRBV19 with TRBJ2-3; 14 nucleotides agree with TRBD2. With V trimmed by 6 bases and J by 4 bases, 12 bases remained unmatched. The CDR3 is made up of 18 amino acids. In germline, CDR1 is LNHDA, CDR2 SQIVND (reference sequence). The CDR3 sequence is CASRKTSGRAIVADTQYF. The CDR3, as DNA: TGTGCCAGTAGGAAGACTAGCGGGAGGGCCATAGTCGCAGATACGCAGTATTTT.

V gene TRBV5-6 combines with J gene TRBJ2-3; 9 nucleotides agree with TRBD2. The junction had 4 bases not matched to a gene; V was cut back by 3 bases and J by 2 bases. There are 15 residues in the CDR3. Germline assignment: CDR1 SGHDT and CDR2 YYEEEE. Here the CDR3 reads CASSYAGGPTDTQYF. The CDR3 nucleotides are TGTGCCAGCAGCTACGCGGGGGGGCCCACAGATACGCAGTATTTT.

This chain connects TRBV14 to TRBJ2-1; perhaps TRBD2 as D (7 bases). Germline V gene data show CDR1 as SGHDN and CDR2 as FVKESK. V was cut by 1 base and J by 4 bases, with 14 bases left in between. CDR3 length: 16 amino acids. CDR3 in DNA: TGTGCCAGCAGCCAAGGGGGGGGCTCGGGATACAATGAGCAGTTCTTC. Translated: CASSQGGGSGYNEQFF.

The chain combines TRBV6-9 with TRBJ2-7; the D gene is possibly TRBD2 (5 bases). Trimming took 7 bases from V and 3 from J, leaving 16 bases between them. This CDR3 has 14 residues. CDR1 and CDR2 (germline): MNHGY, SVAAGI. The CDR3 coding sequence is TGTGCCAGCATCCCTGAGGGAAGTGACTACGAGCAGTACTTC. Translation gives CASIPEGSDYEQYF.

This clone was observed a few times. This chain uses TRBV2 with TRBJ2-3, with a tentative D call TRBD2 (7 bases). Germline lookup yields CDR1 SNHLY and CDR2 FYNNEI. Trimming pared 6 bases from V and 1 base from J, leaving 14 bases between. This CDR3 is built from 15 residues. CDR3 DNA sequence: TGTGCCAGCAGGGATTTGGGGGGGCGCACAGATACGCAGTATTTT. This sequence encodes CASRDLGGRTDTQYF.

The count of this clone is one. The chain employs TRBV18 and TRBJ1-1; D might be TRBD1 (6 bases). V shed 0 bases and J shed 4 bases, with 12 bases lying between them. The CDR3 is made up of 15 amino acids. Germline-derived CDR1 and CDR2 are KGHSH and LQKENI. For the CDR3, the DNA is TGTGCCAGCTCACCACCTCCAGGGGACGGCACTGAAGCTTTCTTT. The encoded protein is CASSPPPGDGTEAFF.

The CDR3 DNA sequence: TGTGCCAGCAGAGACAGGGAGTCGAATGAGCAGTTCTTC. Its protein is CASRDRESNEQFF. This chain joins TRBV6-4 and TRBJ2-1; TRBD1 aligns across 7 bases. The germline CDR1 and CDR2 sequences are MRHNA and SNTAGT. V was clipped by 6 bases and J by 7 bases; unmatched bases: 6. The CDR3 extends over 13 amino acids.

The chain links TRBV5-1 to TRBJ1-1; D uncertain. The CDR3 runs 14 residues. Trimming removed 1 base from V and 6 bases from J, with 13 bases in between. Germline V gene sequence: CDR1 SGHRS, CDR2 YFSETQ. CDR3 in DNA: TGCGCCAGCAGCTTGTCAACGGGGTCTGCTGAAGCTTTCTTT. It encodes CASSLSTGSAEAFF.

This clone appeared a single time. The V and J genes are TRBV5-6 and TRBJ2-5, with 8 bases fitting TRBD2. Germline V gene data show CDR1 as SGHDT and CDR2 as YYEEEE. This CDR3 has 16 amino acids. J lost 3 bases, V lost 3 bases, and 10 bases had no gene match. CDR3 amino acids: CASSSPGLGGKETQYF. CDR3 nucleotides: TGTGCCAGCAGCTCCCCGGGACTAGGAGGGAAAGAGACCCAGTACTTC.

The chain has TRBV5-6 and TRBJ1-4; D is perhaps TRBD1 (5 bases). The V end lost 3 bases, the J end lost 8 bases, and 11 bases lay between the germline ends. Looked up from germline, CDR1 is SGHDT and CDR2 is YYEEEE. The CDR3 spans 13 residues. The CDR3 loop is CASSWGQGEKLFF. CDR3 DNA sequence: TGTGCCAGCAGCTGGGGCCAGGGAGAAAAACTGTTTTTT.

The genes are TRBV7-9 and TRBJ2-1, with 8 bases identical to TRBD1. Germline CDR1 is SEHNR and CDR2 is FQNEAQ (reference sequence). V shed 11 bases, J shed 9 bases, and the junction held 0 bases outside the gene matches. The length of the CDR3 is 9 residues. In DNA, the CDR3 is TGTGCCGGACAGGGTGAGCAGTTCTTC. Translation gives CAGQGEQFF.

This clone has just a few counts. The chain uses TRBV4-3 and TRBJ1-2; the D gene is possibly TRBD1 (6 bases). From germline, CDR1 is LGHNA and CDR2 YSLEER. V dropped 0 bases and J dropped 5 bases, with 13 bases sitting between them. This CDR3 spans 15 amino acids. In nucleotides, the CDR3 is TGCGCCAGCAGCCAAGATTCACAGGGACGTTATGGCTACACCTTC. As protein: CASSQDSQGRYGYTF.

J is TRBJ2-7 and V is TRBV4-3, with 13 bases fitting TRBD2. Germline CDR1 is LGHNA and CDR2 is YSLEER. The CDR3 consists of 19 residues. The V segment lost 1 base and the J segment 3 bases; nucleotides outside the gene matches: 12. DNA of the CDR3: TGCGCCAGCAGCCAAGTCAGAGGACTAGCGGGAGCCTCCCTCTACGAGCAGTACTTC. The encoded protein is CASSQVRGLAGASLYEQYF.

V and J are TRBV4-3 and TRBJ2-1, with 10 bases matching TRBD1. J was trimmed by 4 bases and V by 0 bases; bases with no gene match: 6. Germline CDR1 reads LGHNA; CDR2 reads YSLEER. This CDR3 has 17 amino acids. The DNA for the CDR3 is TGCGCCAGCAGCCAAGAGTGGGGGGGACAGGGGTACAATGAGCAGTTCTTC. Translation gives CASSQEWGGQGYNEQFF.

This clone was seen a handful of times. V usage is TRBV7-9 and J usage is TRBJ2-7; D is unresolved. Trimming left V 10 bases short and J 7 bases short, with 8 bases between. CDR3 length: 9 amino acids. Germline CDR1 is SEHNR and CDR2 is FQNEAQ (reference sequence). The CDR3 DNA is TGTGCCACTTCTCGGGAGCAGTACTTC. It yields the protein CATSREQYF.

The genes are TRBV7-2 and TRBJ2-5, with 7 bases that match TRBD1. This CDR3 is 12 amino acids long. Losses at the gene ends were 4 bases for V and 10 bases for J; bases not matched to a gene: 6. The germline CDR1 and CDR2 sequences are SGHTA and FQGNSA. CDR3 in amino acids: CASSSIQGDQYF. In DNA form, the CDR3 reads TGTGCCAGCAGCTCCATCCAGGGGGACCAGTACTTC.

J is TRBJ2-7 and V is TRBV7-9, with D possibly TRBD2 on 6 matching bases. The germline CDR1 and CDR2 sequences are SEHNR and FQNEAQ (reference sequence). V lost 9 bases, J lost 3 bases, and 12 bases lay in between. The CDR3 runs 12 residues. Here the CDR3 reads CASSGGDYEQYF. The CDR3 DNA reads TGTGCCAGTTCCGGCGGGGACTACGAGCAGTACTTC.

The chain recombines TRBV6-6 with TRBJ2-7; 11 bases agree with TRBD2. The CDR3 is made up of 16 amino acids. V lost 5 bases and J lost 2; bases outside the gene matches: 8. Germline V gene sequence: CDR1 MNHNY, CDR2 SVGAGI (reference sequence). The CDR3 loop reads CASSRGLAGGTYEQYF. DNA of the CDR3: TGTGCCAGCAGTAGGGGTTTAGCGGGAGGGACCTACGAGCAGTACTTC.

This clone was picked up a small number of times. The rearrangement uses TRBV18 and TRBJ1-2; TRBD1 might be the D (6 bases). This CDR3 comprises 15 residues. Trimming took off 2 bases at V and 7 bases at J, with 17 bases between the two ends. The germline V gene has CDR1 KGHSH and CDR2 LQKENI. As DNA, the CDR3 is TGTGCCAGCTCACCAGGCACAGGGCTTCGAGGTGGCTACACCTTC. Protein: CASSPGTGLRGGYTF.

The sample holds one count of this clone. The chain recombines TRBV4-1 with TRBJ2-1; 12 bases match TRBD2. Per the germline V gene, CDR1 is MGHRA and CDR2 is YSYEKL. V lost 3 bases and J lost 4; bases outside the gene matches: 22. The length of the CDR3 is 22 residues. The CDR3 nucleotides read TGCGCCAGCAGCCACCTCCGCGAGGCCCCAGGGTCCGGACTAGCGGGATACAATGAGCAGTTCTTC. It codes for CASSHLREAPGSGLAGYNEQFF.

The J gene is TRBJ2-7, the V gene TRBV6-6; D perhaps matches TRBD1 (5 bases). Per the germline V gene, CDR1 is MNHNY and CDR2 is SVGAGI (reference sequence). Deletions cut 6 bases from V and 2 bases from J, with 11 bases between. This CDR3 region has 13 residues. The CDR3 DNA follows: TGTGCCAGCAGGCTACCACAGGCCTACGAGCAGTACTTC. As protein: CASRLPQAYEQYF.